This T cell receptor beta chain was sequenced for a study of regulatory T cells in long-lasting Graves disease. This clonotype is a singleton in its sample. Time point meaning: newly diagnosed GD, antithyroid drugs for less than 3 months. Following extraction of RNA from PBMCs, that RNA was used to make the TCR library. The V gene lost 5 bases and the J gene lost 5 bases, with 18 bases spanning the gap. The CDR3 runs 16 residues. Germline CDR1 is LGHNA and CDR2 is YSLEER. Building of the TCR beta libraries involved iRepertoire HTBI primers and Arm-PCR of CDR3 regions. TCRdb independently ran MiXCR on the multiplex PCR reads; one entry per CDR3 protein. The top ten clones hold 8.9% of a sample with approximately 540,000 distinct CDR3 sequences, around 13% of them seen once. These data also formed part of another study, on T cells in Graves' hyperthyroidism and ophthalmopathy. That work adds: Ophthalmopathy was distinguished from stable hyperthyroidism by 13 V-J signatures.

J is TRBJ1-4 and V is TRBV4-3; D perhaps matches TRBD1 (5 bases). This receptor was taken from a woman aged 25 to 39 with Graves disease. Sequencing was performed on peripheral blood mononuclear cells (PBMCs), taken at new diagnosis, from a patient treated with antithyroid drugs. The CDR3 loop is CASSEPSGTGNEKLFF. The CDR3 DNA sequence: TGCGCCAGCAGCGAGCCGTCCGGGACGGGCAATGAAAAACTGTTTTTT.